Given below is one T cell receptor beta chain in context. Its antigen remains unidentified. UMI-tagged 5'RACE template switching yielded the TCR beta cDNA. TCRdb reworked the 5' RACE reads into one entry per CDR3 protein, no DNA. Its table lists 350,000 to 450,000 distinct CDR3 sequences. The entry originates in a study of T cells expressing NK-cell markers. Across the whole study: The authors derived TCR beta repertoires from sorted CD3+CD56+NKG2C+, CD3+CD56+NKG2C- and CD3+CD56-NKG2C+ T cells. General study results and limits: The study left the HCMV specificity of expanded NKG2C+ T cell clones unresolved. In several donors, dominant clonotypes made up roughly 28.3-65% of CD3+CD56-NKG2C+ cells.

CDR3 length: 15 amino acids. The sequencing input was blood T cells: a sorted CD56 or NKG2C T cell subset, CD4+ or CD8+ T cells, or bulk PBMC T cells (not recorded which). The TCR originated in a man aged 18-69 years in good health. The V gene is TRBV12-3 or TRBV12-4, the J gene TRBJ1-4. CDR3 loop: CASSHSGSKNEKLFF.